This T cell receptor (beta chain) stems from a study of T cells in narcolepsy. Overall study context: Donors had narcolepsy type 1 or type 2, or were healthy controls.

The protocol was immunoSEQ multiplex PCR, while the TCRdb copy is restricted to in-frame clones and leaves out a portion. The repertoire has around 30,000 clones, almost 80% of them found once; the top ten carry less than 5%. With respect to this clone: Its antigen is unidentified.

Points from the study as a whole: In some patient and control memory CD4+ samples, autoreactive clones were absent. Reportedly, autoreactive clonotypes were serially detected in patients' blood but not controls'. Autoreactive HCRT-specific and TRIB2-specific clonotypes were marked in same-patient CSF-versus-blood CD4+ comparisons.

The V and J ends lost 7 bases and 11 bases respectively, with 14 bases between them. The V gene's germline CDR1 is LNHDA and CDR2 SQIVND (reference sequence). This CDR3 spans 11 amino acids. The sequenced sample was memory (CD45RA-) CD4+ T cells from blood. The TCR comes from a human donor in good health. The chain carries TRBV19 and TRBJ1-1; D is possibly TRBD1 (6 bases). DNA for the CDR3: TGTGCCAGTACCTCCGACAGGAGGGCTTTCTTT. Encoded protein: CASTSDRRAFF.